This T cell receptor (beta chain) comes out of a study of blood T cell repertoires in COVID-19. Study in general: Samples taken during acute and convalescent COVID-19 were collected in the United States, Italy and Spain.

Generated by immunoSEQ multiplex PCR, the TCRdb table keeps only in-frame clones and is missing some. The sample carries 68,000 or so clones, over 60% recorded once. The germline gives CDR1 LNHDA, CDR2 SQIVND (reference sequence). V shed 5 bases and J 6 bases; nucleotides not matched to a gene: 5. This CDR3 spans 14 amino acids. This TCR was recovered from a human donor in a cohort sampled during active COVID-19. Sequencing was done on a sample of peripheral blood. This chain connects TRBV19 to TRBJ1-2; TRBD1 matches 11 bases. In DNA form, the CDR3 reads TGTGCCAGTAGTCCGGACAGGGGGCCAGATGGCTACACCTTC. The encoded protein is CASSPDRGPDGYTF.